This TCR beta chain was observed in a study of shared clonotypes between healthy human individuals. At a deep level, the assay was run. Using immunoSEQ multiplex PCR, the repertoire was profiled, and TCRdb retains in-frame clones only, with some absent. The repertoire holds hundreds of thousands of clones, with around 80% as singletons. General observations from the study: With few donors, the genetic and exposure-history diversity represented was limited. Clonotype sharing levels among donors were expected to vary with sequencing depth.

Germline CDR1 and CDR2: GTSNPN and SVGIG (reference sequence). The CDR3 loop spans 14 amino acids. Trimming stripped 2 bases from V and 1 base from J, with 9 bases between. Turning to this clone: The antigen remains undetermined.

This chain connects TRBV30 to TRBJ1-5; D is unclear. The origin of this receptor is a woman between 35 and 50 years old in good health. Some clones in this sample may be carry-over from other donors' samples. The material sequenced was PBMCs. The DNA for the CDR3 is TGTGCCTGGAGTCCCGGACGGAGCAATCAGCCCCAGCATTTT. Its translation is CAWSPGRSNQPQHF.